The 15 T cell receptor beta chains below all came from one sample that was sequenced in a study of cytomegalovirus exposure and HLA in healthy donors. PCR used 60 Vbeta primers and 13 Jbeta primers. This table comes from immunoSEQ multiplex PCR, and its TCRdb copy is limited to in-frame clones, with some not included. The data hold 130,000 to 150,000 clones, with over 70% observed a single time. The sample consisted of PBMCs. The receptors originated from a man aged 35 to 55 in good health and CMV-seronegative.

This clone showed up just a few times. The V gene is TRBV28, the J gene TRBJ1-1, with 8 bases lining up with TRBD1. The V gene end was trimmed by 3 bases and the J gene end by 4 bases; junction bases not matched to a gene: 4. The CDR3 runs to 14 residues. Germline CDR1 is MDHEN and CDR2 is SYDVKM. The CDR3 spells CASSFQGAGTEAFF. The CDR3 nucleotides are TGTGCCAGCAGTTTCCAGGGGGCCGGCACTGAAGCTTTCTTT.

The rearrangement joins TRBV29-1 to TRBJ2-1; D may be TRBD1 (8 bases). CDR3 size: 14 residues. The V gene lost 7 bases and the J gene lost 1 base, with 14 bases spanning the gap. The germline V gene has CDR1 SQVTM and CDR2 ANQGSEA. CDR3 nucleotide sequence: TGCAGCGCCAACAGGGGGGGATCCTACAATGAGCAGTTCTTC. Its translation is CSANRGGSYNEQFF.

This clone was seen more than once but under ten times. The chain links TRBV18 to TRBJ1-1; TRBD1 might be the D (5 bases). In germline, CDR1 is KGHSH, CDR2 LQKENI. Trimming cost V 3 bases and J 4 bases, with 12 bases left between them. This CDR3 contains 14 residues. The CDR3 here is CASSPQGWSTEAFF. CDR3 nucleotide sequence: TGTGCCAGCTCACCTCAGGGTTGGAGCACTGAAGCTTTCTTT.

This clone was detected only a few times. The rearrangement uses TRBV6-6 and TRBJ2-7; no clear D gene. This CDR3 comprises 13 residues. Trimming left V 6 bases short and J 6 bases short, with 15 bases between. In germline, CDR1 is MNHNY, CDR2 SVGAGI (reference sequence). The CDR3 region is CASRLDPLGEQYF. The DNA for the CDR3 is TGTGCCAGCAGGCTAGACCCCTTGGGCGAGCAGTACTTC.

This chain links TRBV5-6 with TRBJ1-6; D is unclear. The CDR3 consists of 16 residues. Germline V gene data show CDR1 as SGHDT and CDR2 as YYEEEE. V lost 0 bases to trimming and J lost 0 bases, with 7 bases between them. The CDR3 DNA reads TGTGCCAGCAGCTTGGTGGGGAGCTCCTATAATTCACCCCTCCACTTT. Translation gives CASSLVGSSYNSPLHF.

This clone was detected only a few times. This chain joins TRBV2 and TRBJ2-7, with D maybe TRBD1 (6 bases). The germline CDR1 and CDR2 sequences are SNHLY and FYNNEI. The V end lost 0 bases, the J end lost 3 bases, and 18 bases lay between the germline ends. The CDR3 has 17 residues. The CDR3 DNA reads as TGTGCCAGCAGTGAAGCATCAGCACGCCTCAGGGGCTACGAGCAGTACTTC. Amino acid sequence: CASSEASARLRGYEQYF.

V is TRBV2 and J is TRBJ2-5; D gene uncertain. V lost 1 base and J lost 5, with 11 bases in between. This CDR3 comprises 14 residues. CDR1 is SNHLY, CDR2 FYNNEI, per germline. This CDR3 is CASSEGSFGETQYF. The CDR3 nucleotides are TGTGCCAGCAGTGAAGGGTCGTTCGGGGAGACCCAGTACTTC.

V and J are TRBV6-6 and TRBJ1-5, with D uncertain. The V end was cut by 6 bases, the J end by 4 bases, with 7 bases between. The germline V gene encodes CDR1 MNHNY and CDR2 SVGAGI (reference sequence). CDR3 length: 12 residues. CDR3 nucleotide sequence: TGTGCCAGCAGGGCAGTTAATCAGCCCCAGCATTTT. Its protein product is CASRAVNQPQHF.

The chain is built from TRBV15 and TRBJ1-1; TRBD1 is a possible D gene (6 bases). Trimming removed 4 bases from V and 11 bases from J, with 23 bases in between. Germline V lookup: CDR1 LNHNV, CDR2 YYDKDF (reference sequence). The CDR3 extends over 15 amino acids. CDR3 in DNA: TGTGCCACCAGCACGGCAGGGGAAGGGATTTTATCGGCTTTCTTT. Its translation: CATSTAGEGILSAFF.

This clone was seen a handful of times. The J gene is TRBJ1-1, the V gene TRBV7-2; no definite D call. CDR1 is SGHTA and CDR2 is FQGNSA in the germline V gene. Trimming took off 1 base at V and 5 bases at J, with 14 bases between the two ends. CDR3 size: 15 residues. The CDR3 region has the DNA TGTGCCAGCAGCTTAGAAGCCCCGGGAGGGACTGAAGCTTTCTTT. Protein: CASSLEAPGGTEAFF.

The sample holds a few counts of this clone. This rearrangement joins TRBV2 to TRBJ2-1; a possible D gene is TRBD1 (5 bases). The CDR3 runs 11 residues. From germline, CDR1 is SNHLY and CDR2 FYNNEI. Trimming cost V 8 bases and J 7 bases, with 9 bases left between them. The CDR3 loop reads CASGRTNEQFF. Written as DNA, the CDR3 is TGTGCCAGCGGAAGGACAAATGAGCAGTTCTTC. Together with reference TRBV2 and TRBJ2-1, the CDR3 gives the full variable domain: EPEVTQTPSHQVTQMGQEVILRCVPISNHLYFYWYRQILGQKVEFLVSFYNNEISEKSEIFDDQFSVERPDGSNFTLKIRSTKLEDSAMYFCASGRTNEQFFGPGTRLTVL.

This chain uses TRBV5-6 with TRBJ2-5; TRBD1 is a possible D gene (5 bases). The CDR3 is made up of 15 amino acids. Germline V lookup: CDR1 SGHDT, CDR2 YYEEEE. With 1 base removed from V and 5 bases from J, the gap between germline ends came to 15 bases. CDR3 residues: CASSLFGRVLETQYF. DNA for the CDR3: TGTGCCAGCAGCTTGTTTGGCAGGGTATTGGAGACCCAGTACTTC.

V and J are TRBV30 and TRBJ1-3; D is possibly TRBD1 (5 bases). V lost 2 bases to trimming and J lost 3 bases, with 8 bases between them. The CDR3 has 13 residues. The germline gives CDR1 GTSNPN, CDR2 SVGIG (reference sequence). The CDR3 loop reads CAWSPGNGNTIYF. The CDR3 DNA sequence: TGTGCCTGGAGTCCAGGGAATGGAAACACCATATATTTT.

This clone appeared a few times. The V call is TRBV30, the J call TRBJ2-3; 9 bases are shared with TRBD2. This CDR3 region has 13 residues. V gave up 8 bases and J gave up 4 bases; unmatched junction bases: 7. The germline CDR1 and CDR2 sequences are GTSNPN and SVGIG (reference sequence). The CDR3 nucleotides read TGTGCCGGTTCTGGCGGGGGGGCAGATACGCAGTATTTT. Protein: CAGSGGGADTQYF.

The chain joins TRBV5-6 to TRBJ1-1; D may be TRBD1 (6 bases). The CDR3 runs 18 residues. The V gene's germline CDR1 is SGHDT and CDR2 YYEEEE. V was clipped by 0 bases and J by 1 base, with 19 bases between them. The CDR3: CASSLARGQRLTNTEAFF. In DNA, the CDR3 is TGTGCCAGCAGCTTGGCCAGAGGACAGCGACTCACGAACACTGAAGCTTTCTTT. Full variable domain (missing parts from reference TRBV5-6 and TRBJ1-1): DAGVTQSPTHLIKTRGQQVTLRCSPKSGHDTVSWYQQALGQGPQFIFQYYEEEERQRGNFPDRFSGHQFPNYSSELNVNALLLGDSALYLCASSLARGQRLTNTEAFFGQGTRLTVV.